Below, 28 T cell receptor beta chains from the same sample are listed, as sequenced in a study of blood T cells in healthy people across ages. Then a second PCR, running about 6 to 12 cycles, was carried out with a sample-barcoded 5' primer and a J-beta primer mix. One entry per CDR3 protein results from TCRdb running MiXCR on the 5' RACE reads. Of about 780,000 distinct CDR3 sequences listed, about half are singletons. Sequenced input: blood. The receptors shown here come from a man older than 75 in good health.

The J gene is TRBJ2-1, the V gene TRBV2; the D gene is possibly TRBD2 (7 bases). CDR3 length: 15 amino acids. In germline, CDR1 is SNHLY, CDR2 FYNNEI. V was trimmed by 6 bases and J by 1 base, leaving 13 bases between them. This chain's CDR3 is CASRERGGSYNEQFF. Here the CDR3 DNA reads TGTGCCAGCAGAGAAAGGGGGGGGTCCTACAATGAGCAGTTCTTC.

The rearrangement links TRBV24-1 to TRBJ2-7; TRBD2 matches 10 bases. V was clipped by 5 bases and J by 3 bases; unmatched bases: 3. This CDR3 contains 14 residues. Germline CDR1 KGHDR, CDR2 SFDVKD. The CDR3 reads CATSGTSGNYEQYF. The CDR3 DNA reads as TGTGCCACCAGTGGAACTAGCGGGAACTACGAGCAGTACTTC.

The rearrangement uses TRBV12-3 or TRBV12-4 and TRBJ2-1, with TRBD2 identical over 10 bases. This CDR3 spans 15 amino acids. The V and J ends lost 6 bases and 8 bases, in that order; junction bases with no gene match: 10. The CDR3 DNA is TGTGCCAGCAGGAGGTGGGCTAGCGGGGGTGATGAGCAGTTCTTC. Its translation: CASRRWASGGDEQFF.

As to this clonotype: A read error is possible here, since a much larger clone lies one base away. This sequence joins TRBV6-5 and TRBJ2-3; 7 bases agree with TRBD1. The CDR3 consists of 14 residues. With 5 bases clipped from V and 3 bases from J, the junction kept 5 bases outside the gene matches. Germline values: CDR1 MNHEY, CDR2 SVGAGI. The CDR3 here is CASSPQGETDTQYF. The CDR3 DNA follows: TGTGCCAGCAGTCCTCAGGGGGAAACAGATACGCAGTATTTT.

In this sample, this clonotype turned up a few times. The chain employs TRBV30 and TRBJ1-6; D is uncertain. The CDR3 totals 13 residues. V was cut by 7 bases and J by 7 bases, with 14 bases left in between. The V gene's germline CDR1 is GTSNPN and CDR2 SVGIG (reference sequence). CDR3 DNA: TGTGCCTACTCAAGGGCAGGAAATTCACCCCTCCACTTT. This translates into CAYSRAGNSPLHF. The variable domain in full, completed from reference TRBV30 and TRBJ1-6, reads SQTIHQWPATLVQPVGSPLSLECTVEGTSNPNLYWYRQAAGRGLQLLFYSVGIGQISSEVPQNLSASRPQDRQFILSSKKLLLSDSGFYLCAYSRAGNSPLHFGNGTRLTVT.

In its sample, this clonotype was seen a few times. V usage is TRBV7-2 and J usage is TRBJ2-3; TRBD1 matches at 7 bases. The CDR3 sequence is 17 residues long. The germline CDR1 and CDR2 sequences are SGHTA and FQGNSA. Trimming at V came to 4 bases and at J to 9 bases, leaving 19 bases not matched to a gene. The CDR3 is CASSSRGRQGRTGTQYF. The CDR3 bases are TGTGCCAGCAGCTCCAGAGGGAGACAGGGCCGCACAGGAACGCAGTATTTT. The full variable domain, in which reference TRBV7-2 and TRBJ2-3 provide the parts outside the CDR3, is GAGVSQSPSNKVTEKGKDVELRCDPISGHTALYWYRQSLGQGLEFLIYFQGNSAPDKSGLPSDRFSAERTGGSVSTLTIQRTQQEDSAVYLCASSSRGRQGRTGTQYFGPGTRLTVL.

At least ten counts were recorded for this clonotype. The V gene is TRBV12-3 or TRBV12-4, the J gene TRBJ2-3; D is perhaps TRBD2 (5 bases). Trimming pared 10 bases from V and 2 bases from J, leaving 13 bases between. The CDR3 runs to 13 residues. The CDR3 region has the DNA TGTGCCATAAGAAAGCGGTACACAGATACGCAGTATTTT. Its translation is CAIRKRYTDTQYF.

As regards this clonotype: Given a much more abundant clone one base away, this may be a read error. This chain connects TRBV5-6 to TRBJ2-1; D is possibly TRBD2 (6 bases). The germline V gene encodes CDR1 SGHDT and CDR2 YYEEEE. There are 16 residues in the CDR3. V dropped 4 bases and J dropped 4 bases, with 18 bases sitting between them. CDR3 amino acids: CASSPIAEGPYNEQFF. In DNA form, the CDR3 reads TGTGCCAGCAGCCCAATAGCGGAAGGGCCTTACAATGAGCAGTTCTTC.

The chain couples TRBV24-1 to TRBJ1-2, with TRBD1 as a possible D gene (5 bases). From germline, CDR1 is KGHDR and CDR2 SFDVKD. V was trimmed by 3 bases and J by 5 bases, leaving 15 bases between them. This CDR3 is built from 15 residues. The CDR3 loop is CATSDGGREGYGYTF. CDR3 sequence (DNA): TGTGCCACCAGTGATGGGGGTCGAGAGGGTTATGGCTACACCTTC.

V gene TRBV6-1 combines with J gene TRBJ2-5; D remains unclear. V was shortened by 0 bases and J by 11 bases, with 16 bases between the two germline ends. Germline V lookup: CDR1 MNHNS, CDR2 SASEGT. The CDR3 is 14 residues long. The CDR3 DNA is TGTGCCAGCAGTGAAGCGCCACAGATCAATGAGCAGTACTTC. It specifies CASSEAPQINEQYF.

This clonotype was observed a few times. This chain links TRBV28 with TRBJ2-5; D remains unclear. CDR3 size: 11 residues. The V gene's germline CDR1 is MDHEN and CDR2 SYDVKM. The CDR3 protein is CASFRRETQYF. In DNA, the CDR3 is TGTGCATCTTTCAGGCGGGAGACCCAGTACTTC. Filled out from reference TRBV28 and TRBJ2-5, the complete variable domain reads DVKVTQSSRYLVKRTGEKVFLECVQDMDHENMFWYRQDPGLGLRLIYFSYDVKMKEKGDIPEGYSVSREKKERFSLILESASTNQTSMYLCASFRRETQYFGPGTRLLVL.

This clonotype has just one count. The chain uses TRBV7-8 and TRBJ2-1; no reliable D call. V was clipped by 5 bases and J by 0 bases, with 17 bases between them. CDR1 and CDR2 (germline): SGHVS, FQNEAQ. The CDR3 runs 17 residues. The CDR3 region is CASSPSRLPSSYNEQFF. In DNA, the CDR3 is TGTGCCAGCAGCCCATCTCGACTCCCTTCCTCCTACAATGAGCAGTTCTTC.

The V and J genes are TRBV29-1 and TRBJ1-2; the match to TRBD1 covers 10 bases. CDR1 SQVTM and CDR2 ANQGSEA come from the germline V gene. The CDR3 has 12 residues. After removal of 4 bases from V and 7 bases from J, the junction contained 3 bases not matched to a gene. This CDR3 is CSVGQGAGGYTF. The CDR3 DNA sequence: TGCAGCGTTGGACAGGGGGCAGGTGGCTACACCTTC.

This chain joins TRBV20-1 and TRBJ2-7; 11 nucleotides agree with TRBD2. With 5 bases clipped from V and 0 bases from J, the junction kept 12 bases outside the gene matches. The CDR3 spans 17 residues. CDR1 DFQATT and CDR2 SNEGSKA come from the germline V gene (reference sequence). CDR3: CSAALPIGTSGSYEQYF. The CDR3 nucleotides are TGCAGTGCTGCGCTACCAATTGGGACTAGCGGCTCCTACGAGCAGTACTTC.

This clonotype came up a few times. The gene calls are TRBV20-1 and TRBJ2-1; possibly TRBD1 for D (5 bases). Looked up from germline, CDR1 is DFQATT and CDR2 is SNEGSKA (reference sequence). Trimming shortened V by 1 base and J by 9 bases, and 10 bases separated the two germline ends. CDR3 length equals 12 residues. CDR3 sequence: CSARVGQGEQFF. The CDR3 coding sequence is TGCAGTGCTAGAGTGGGGCAGGGTGAGCAGTTCTTC.

V and J are TRBV6-2 or TRBV6-3 and TRBJ2-4; no reliable D call. The J call may be in error: the DNA end matches TRBJ2-5 better. Per the germline V gene, CDR1 is MNHEY and CDR2 is SVGEGT. The CDR3 covers 15 residues. The CDR3 spells CASSYGIAAQETQYF. The CDR3 nucleotides are TGTGCCAGCAGTTATGGAATAGCAGCACAAGAGACCCAGTACTTC.

CDR3 region: CAWSVRGATYEQYF. For the CDR3, the DNA is TGTGCCTGGAGCGTGAGGGGGGCTACCTACGAGCAGTACTTC. The V gene is TRBV30, the J gene TRBJ2-7; either TRBD1 or TRBD2 may fit D (6 bases each). This CDR3 has 14 residues. The V end was cut by 3 bases, the J end by 2 bases, with 14 bases between. In germline, CDR1 is GTSNPN, CDR2 SVGIG (reference sequence).

This clonotype appeared many times. V gene TRBV10-1 combines with J gene TRBJ2-4; D unresolved. Trimming shortened V by 5 bases and J by 0 bases, and 17 bases separated the two germline ends. CDR1 is WNHNN and CDR2 is SYGVQD in the germline V gene (reference sequence). This CDR3 has 17 amino acids. The CDR3 nucleotides are TGCGCCAGCAGTTATGTCAGCCGAATTCTAGCCAAAAACATTCAGTACTTC. Protein: CASSYVSRILAKNIQYF.

This chain uses TRBV7-2 with TRBJ2-1; 8 positions agree with TRBD2. Per germline, CDR1 SGHTA and CDR2 FQGNSA. V shed 2 bases and J 5 bases; nucleotides not matched to a gene: 14. The CDR3 length is 18 residues. CDR3 DNA: TGTGCCAGCAGCTTACTCCGACCAGCGGGAGTGGTAAACAATGAGCAGTTCTTC. It encodes CASSLLRPAGVVNNEQFF.

The CDR3 spells CASSPGSAKNIQYF. CDR3 DNA: TGCGCCAGCAGCCCGGGATCAGCCAAAAACATTCAGTACTTC. The V and J genes are TRBV5-1 and TRBJ2-4; D is possibly TRBD2 (5 bases). CDR3 length: 14 amino acids. Germline CDR1 SGHRS, CDR2 YFSETQ. Trimming took off 4 bases at V and 0 bases at J, with 8 bases between the two ends. The variable domain in full, completed from reference TRBV5-1 and TRBJ2-4, reads KAGVTQTPRYLIKTRGQQVTLSCSPISGHRSVSWYQQTPGQGLQFLFEYFSETQRNKGNFPGRFSGRQFSNSRSEMNVSTLELGDSALYLCASSPGSAKNIQYFGAGTRLSVL.

J is TRBJ1-5 and V is TRBV20-1; 8 bases are shared with TRBD1. This CDR3 is 15 amino acids long. V was pared by 5 bases and J by 3 bases, with 9 bases of the junction left unmatched. Germline CDR1 and CDR2: DFQATT and SNEGSKA (reference sequence). The CDR3 bases are TGCAGTGCTTCCCCGGGACAGGAGATCAATCAGCCCCAGCATTTT. This translates into CSASPGQEINQPQHF.

The rearrangement uses TRBV10-2 and TRBJ2-2; 9 bases are a match to TRBD1. The CDR3 totals 14 residues. V dropped 4 bases and J dropped 4; count of bases not matched to a gene: 1. Looked up from germline, CDR1 is WSHSY and CDR2 is SAAADI. The CDR3 bases are TGCGCCAGCAGTGGGACAGGGGTCACCGGGGAGCTGTTTTTT. This encodes CASSGTGVTGELFF.

The V call is TRBV28, the J call TRBJ2-7; 8 bases line up with TRBD1. V was clipped by 4 bases and J by 3 bases; unmatched bases: 5. CDR3 length equals 14 residues. The V gene's germline CDR1 is MDHEN and CDR2 SYDVKM. The CDR3 DNA is TGTGCCAGCAGTTCTTGGACAGGGAACTACGAGCAGTACTTC. Encoded protein: CASSSWTGNYEQYF.

V gene TRBV6-6 combines with J gene TRBJ1-5, with TRBD1 matching 10 bases. The germline V gene encodes CDR1 MNHNY and CDR2 SVGAGI (reference sequence). The V and J ends lost 6 bases and 9 bases, in that order; junction bases with no gene match: 11. This CDR3 spans 15 amino acids. The CDR3 nucleotides read TGTGCCAGCAGCCTTAGGGGGGACAGGGGAAGGCCCCAGCATTTT. The encoded protein is CASSLRGDRGRPQHF.

The chain is built from TRBV3-1 and TRBJ2-7; tentative D call: TRBD1 (6 bases). The CDR3 consists of 13 residues. Germline V CDR1 and CDR2: LGHDT, YNNKEL (reference sequence). Trimming removed 4 bases at V and 5 bases at J, with 12 bases between. CDR3 residues: CASSPGAGHEQYF. CDR3 bases: TGTGCCAGCAGCCCAGGGGCGGGCCACGAGCAGTACTTC.

The gene calls are TRBV5-1 and TRBJ2-6; 8 nucleotides line up with TRBD1. After removal of 0 bases from V and 0 bases from J, the junction contained 5 bases not matched to a gene. Germline lookup yields CDR1 SGHRS and CDR2 YFSETQ. This CDR3 contains 18 residues. The CDR3 loop reads CASSLDRGIASGANVLTF. The CDR3 nucleotides are TGCGCCAGCAGCTTGGACAGGGGGATAGCCTCTGGGGCCAACGTCCTGACTTTC.

This chain joins TRBV5-5 and TRBJ2-5; D is possibly TRBD1 or TRBD2 (5 bases each). Germline lookup yields CDR1 SGHKS and CDR2 YYEKEE (reference sequence). V gave up 1 base and J gave up 0 bases, with 10 bases separating them. CDR3 size: 15 residues. In nucleotides, the CDR3 is TGTGCCAGCAGCTTGCTCGGGACGGACCAAGAGACCCAGTACTTC. Residues: CASSLLGTDQETQYF.

With regard to this clonotype: A much bigger clone sits one base away, suggesting this may be a read error. The chain uses TRBV6-5 and TRBJ2-1, with 8 bases fitting TRBD2. The CDR3 covers 14 residues. Per the germline V gene, CDR1 is MNHEY and CDR2 is SVGAGI. CDR3 sequence: CASCYGTSFDEQFF. CDR3 in DNA: TGTGCCAGCTGTTACGGGACTAGTTTCGATGAGCAGTTCTTC.